This is a list of T cell receptor beta chains from one sample in a study of T cell repertoires in cytomegalovirus infection. TCRdb called the reads again in MiXCR, with one record for every CDR3 protein. This sample carries a few hundred thousand distinct CDR3 sequences, almost 40% of them seen once, and the ten largest clones take 48%. No antigen is known for these receptors. Sequenced here: cultured PBMCs, sampled from culture after CMV antigen stimulation. These receptors originate from a human donor in good health (CMV status not recorded). Some clones in this sample may be carry-over from other donors' samples. The CDR3 runs from the conserved cysteine through the conserved F or W. Each record gives: V gene, CDR3 length, J gene, clone size, D gene, CDR3 protein, CDR3 DNA. The D gene is left open where the match is weak. Expanded clones get a size class; other rows say once, few or many, or leave the size out.

V: TRBV11-2
length: 13
J: TRBJ1-1
size: few
D: -
CDR3: CASSSYDRTEAFF
DNA: TGTGCCAGCAGCTCCTACGACAGGACTGAAGCTTTCTTT

V: TRBV6-2/TRBV6-3
length: 15
J: TRBJ2-3
size: -
D: TRBD2
CDR3: CASSTRGSVVDTQYF
DNA: TGTGCCAGCAGTACCCGCGGGAGTGTGGTAGATACGCAGTATTTT

V: TRBV10-3
length: 13
J: TRBJ2-3
size: few
D: -
CDR3: CAITNGNTDTQYF
DNA: TGTGCCATCACGAACGGGAACACAGATACGCAGTATTTT

V: TRBV12-3/TRBV12-4
length: 12
J: TRBJ1-1
size: -
D: -
CDR3: CASSLGGRRAFF
DNA: TGTGCCAGCAGTTTAGGTGGGAGGAGAGCTTTCTTT

V: TRBV7-2
length: 14
J: TRBJ1-1
size: many
D: -
CDR3: CASSLVTVNTEAFF
DNA: TGTGCCAGCAGCTTAGTAACGGTGAACACTGAAGCTTTCTTT

V: TRBV7-9
length: 18
J: TRBJ2-7
size: -
D: TRBD2
CDR3: CASSASLGAGTSGYEQYF
DNA: TGTGCCAGCAGCGCCAGCCTCGGAGCCGGGACTAGCGGCTACGAGCAGTACTTC

V: TRBV5-4
length: 15
J: TRBJ2-3
size: few
D: -
CDR3: CASSSFQPASRTQYF
DNA: TGTGCCAGCAGCTCCTTTCAACCTGCATCCCGTACGCAGTATTTT

V: TRBV7-6
length: 12
J: TRBJ2-7
size: few
D: TRBD1
CDR3: CASQGQGYEQYF
DNA: TGTGCCAGCCAGGGACAGGGCTACGAGCAGTACTTC

V: TRBV4-1
length: 13
J: TRBJ1-2
size: -
D: -
CDR3: CASSQLSNYGYTF
DNA: TGCGCCAGCAGCCAGTTAAGTAACTATGGCTACACCTTC

V: TRBV12-5
length: 16
J: TRBJ2-7
size: few
D: -
CDR3: CASGLRGRAFLGEQYF
DNA: TGTGCTAGTGGTTTAAGGGGGAGGGCCTTCCTCGGCGAGCAGTACTTC

V: TRBV7-9
length: 15
J: TRBJ1-3
size: -
D: -
CDR3: CASRPAGDSGNTIYF
DNA: TGTGCCAGCCGCCCGGCGGGGGACTCTGGAAACACCATATATTTT

V: TRBV7-9
length: 15
J: TRBJ1-3
size: few
D: -
CDR3: CASSFAGKAGNTIYF
DNA: TGTGCCAGCAGTTTCGCGGGGAAGGCTGGAAACACCATATATTTT

V: TRBV20-1
length: 14
J: TRBJ2-1
size: -
D: -
CDR3: CSASARDLYNEQFF
DNA: TGCAGTGCTAGCGCTCGGGACTTATACAATGAGCAGTTCTTC

V: TRBV6-6
length: 17
J: TRBJ1-3
size: -
D: -
CDR3: CASSYPWRGANGNTIYF
DNA: TGTGCCAGCAGTTACCCTTGGCGGGGGGCAAATGGAAACACCATATATTTT

V: TRBV7-2
length: 13
J: TRBJ2-5
size: -
D: TRBD2
CDR3: CASSLSGPETQYF
DNA: TGTGCCAGCAGCCTTAGCGGGCCAGAGACCCAGTACTTC

V: TRBV29-1
length: 15
J: TRBJ1-2
size: -
D: -
CDR3: CSVEGHSVTHYGYTF
DNA: TGCAGCGTTGAAGGCCACAGCGTTACCCACTATGGCTACACCTTC

V: TRBV7-2
length: 14
J: TRBJ2-7
size: few
D: -
CDR3: CASTQYQGPYEQYF
DNA: TGTGCCAGCACCCAGTACCAGGGCCCATACGAGCAGTACTTC

V: TRBV19
length: 13
J: TRBJ1-1
size: many
D: -
CDR3: CASSWGVGTEAFF
DNA: TGTGCCAGTAGTTGGGGAGTCGGCACTGAAGCTTTCTTT

V: TRBV19
length: 14
J: TRBJ1-4
size: -
D: TRBD1
CDR3: CATSRTGGDEKLFF
DNA: TGTGCCACTTCCCGGACAGGAGGGGATGAAAAACTGTTTTTT

V: TRBV19
length: 16
J: TRBJ2-1
size: -
D: TRBD2
CDR3: CASSLARERPYNEQFF
DNA: TGTGCCAGTAGCCTTGCGCGGGAGAGACCCTACAATGAGCAGTTCTTC

V: TRBV6-5
length: 15
J: TRBJ2-1
size: -
D: -
CDR3: CASSYSTTGGGEQFF
DNA: TGTGCCAGCAGTTACTCAACCACAGGGGGGGGGGAGCAGTTCTTC

V: TRBV6-2/TRBV6-3
length: 17
J: TRBJ2-3
size: few
D: -
CDR3: CASSDEKGVVRTDTQYF
DNA: TGTGCCAGCAGTGATGAAAAAGGGGTGGTGCGCACAGATACGCAGTATTTT

V: TRBV20-1
length: 14
J: TRBJ1-1
size: -
D: -
CDR3: CSALDQETGTEAFF
DNA: TGCAGTGCGCTAGACCAGGAGACGGGCACTGAAGCTTTCTTT

V: TRBV4-2
length: 13
J: TRBJ1-2
size: once
D: -
CDR3: CASSQVGNYGYTF
DNA: TGTGCCAGCAGCCAAGTAGGGAACTATGGCTACACCTTC

V: TRBV6-2/TRBV6-3
length: 17
J: TRBJ2-1
size: few
D: -
CDR3: CASSYSRRANSYNEQFF
DNA: TGTGCCAGCAGTTACTCCCGAAGAGCTAATTCCTACAATGAGCAGTTCTTC

V: TRBV7-4
length: 15
J: TRBJ2-1
size: -
D: TRBD2
CDR3: CASSSSGKVRDEQFF
DNA: TGTGCCAGCAGCTCTAGCGGGAAAGTAAGGGATGAGCAGTTCTTC